A selection of T cell receptor beta chains follows, all from one sample in a study of graft-versus-host responses after intestinal transplantation. Repertoires were generated with immunoSEQ multiplex PCR, while TCRdb's copy carries only in-frame clones and drops some. The sample carries 74,000 or so clones, about 90% recorded once. The sample consisted of PBMCs, taken 98 days after intestinal transplantation. The receptor set was obtained from a human patient who received an intestinal transplant, so some T cells may come from the graft donor. Both conserved end residues are part of each CDR3. D genes are given only for firm matches. Clone sizes are given selectively: once, few, many, or a class where the clone is expanded.

.,once,TRBJ1-1,TRBV27,TGTGCCAGCAGTTTAATAACAGGGCGGAACACTGAAGCTTTCTTT,CASSLITGRNTEAFF
.,.,TRBJ1-6,TRBV10-3,TGTGCCATCAGCCCACGCAGCTATAATTCACCCCTCCACTTT,CAISPRSYNSPLHF
.,.,TRBJ1-4,TRBV7-9,TGTGCCAGCAGCCCAGGGTTTCACACTAATGAAAAACTGTTTTTT,CASSPGFHTNEKLFF
TRBD2,.,TRBJ2-3,TRBV6-5,TGTGCCAGCAGCGGACTAGCGCTCTACTCAGATACGCAGTATTTT,CASSGLALYSDTQYF
TRBD2,.,TRBJ2-3,TRBV6-1,TGTGCCAGCAGTGAAGGGGGACTAGGGAAAACAGATACGCAGTATTTT,CASSEGGLGKTDTQYF
TRBD1,.,TRBJ2-4,TRBV5-4,TGTGCCAGCAGCTTCGGACAGGGGCCGATCTTAGCCAAAAACATTCAGTACTTC,CASSFGQGPILAKNIQYF
.,.,TRBJ2-2,TRBV2,TGTGCCAGCGGGTCACAGGGCGGGAACACCGGGGAGCTGTTTTTT,CASGSQGGNTGELFF
.,.,TRBJ2-2,TRBV6-5,TGTGCCAGCAGTTACTCGCCGGGGCCCGGGGAGCTGTTTTTT,CASSYSPGPGELFF
.,.,TRBJ2-7,TRBV27,TGTGCCAGCAGTTATACGACCGGGATGAGCGACGAGCAGTACTTC,CASSYTTGMSDEQYF
TRBD1,.,TRBJ2-7,TRBV7-3,TGTGCCAGCAGCCAACCCGACAGGGGAGTAAGGGAGCAGTACTTC,CASSQPDRGVREQYF
TRBD1,.,TRBJ2-1,TRBV25-1,TGTGCCAGCAGTGAGGACAGGCCAGCCTACAATGAGCAGTTCTTC,CASSEDRPAYNEQFF
.,.,TRBJ1-3,TRBV7-9,TGTGCCAGCAGCAGGTCAGGAAACACCATATATTTT,CASSRSGNTIYF
.,.,TRBJ2-7,TRBV7-2,TGTGCCAGCAGCCTGAAATACGAGCAGTACTTC,CASSLKYEQYF
TRBD2,.,TRBJ2-2,TRBV4-1,TGCGCCAGCAGCCAGGGGAGGGCAGACACCGGGGAGCTGTTTTTT,CASSQGRADTGELFF
TRBD1,.,TRBJ2-2,TRBV10-3,TGTGCCATCAGCGGGACAGGGGGCGACACCGGGGAGCTGTTTTTT,CAISGTGGDTGELFF
.,.,TRBJ2-2,TRBV19,TGTGCCAGTAGAGAGTCGACAGCATACACCGGGGAGCTGTTTTTT,CASRESTAYTGELFF
TRBD2,.,TRBJ2-1,TRBV29-1,TGCAGCGTGGGGACTAGCGGGAGGATCGGTGGGAATGAGCAGTTCTTC,CSVGTSGRIGGNEQFF
.,.,TRBJ1-5,TRBV5-4,TGTGCCAGCAGCTTGGGGGGGAGCAATCAGCCCCAGCATTTT,CASSLGGSNQPQHF
TRBD1,.,TRBJ2-7,TRBV7-3,TGTGCCAGCAGCTTACCGCCTTTCTCGACAGGGAACTCCTACGAGCAGTACTTC,CASSLPPFSTGNSYEQYF
.,.,TRBJ1-6,TRBV25-1,TGTGCCAGCAGTGACGGTGGACCCCTCCACTTT,CASSDGGPLHF
.,.,TRBJ2-1,TRBV4-1,TGCGCCAGCAGCCAAGATTTTGCCCAGGCCTACAATGAGCAGTTCTTC,CASSQDFAQAYNEQFF
.,once,TRBJ2-2,TRBV21-1,TGTGCCAGCAGCAAAGAAAGGAGGCAGGGGGCATGGGACACCGGGGAGCTGTTTTTT,CASSKERRQGAWDTGELFF
TRBD2,few,TRBJ2-1,TRBV6-6,TGTGCCAGCAGTTACTCGGGGGAGGGCGATGAGCAGTTCTTC,CASSYSGEGDEQFF
.,.,TRBJ2-3,TRBV10-1,TGCGCCAGCAGTGAGTCGCCCAATACGCAGTATTTT,CASSESPNTQYF
TRBD2,.,TRBJ2-7,TRBV6-5,TGTGCCAGCAGTTACTCGACTAGCGGGAGCGAGCAGTACTTC,CASSYSTSGSEQYF
.,.,TRBJ1-6,TRBV21-1,TGTGCCAGCAGCAAAGGGACAGCGAGCTCCTATAATTCACCCCTCCACTTT,CASSKGTASSYNSPLHF
.,once,TRBJ1-6,TRBV25-1,TGTGCCAGCAGTGGGGGTGAGAATTCACCCCTCCACTTT,CASSGGENSPLHF
.,.,TRBJ2-7,TRBV11-2,TGTGCCAGCAGCTTAGGAATTGGTAGCTCCTACGAGCAGTACTTC,CASSLGIGSSYEQYF
.,.,TRBJ2-5,TRBV9,TGTGCCAGCAGCGTAGCGGGCCAAGAGACCCAGTACTTC,CASSVAGQETQYF
.,.,TRBJ1-1,TRBV4-2,TGTGCCAGCAGCCTTAACACTGAAGCTTTCTTT,CASSLNTEAFF
TRBD1,.,TRBJ1-2,TRBV10-3,TGTGCCATCAGTGACCCGGGACAGGGTTTGTATGGCTACACCTTC,CAISDPGQGLYGYTF
TRBD2,few,TRBJ2-7,TRBV4-1,TGCGCCAGCTCCGGGACTAGCGGGGGTGCTTCCGAGCAGTACTTC,CASSGTSGGASEQYF
.,.,TRBJ1-2,TRBV5-1,TGCGCCAGCAGCGAAGAGGGGGGATTCGGAGGCTACACCTTC,CASSEEGGFGGYTF
TRBD2,.,TRBJ2-5,TRBV29-1,TGCAGCGTTGAAGTGTCACTAGCGAGTTCCCTACCTCAAGAGACCCAGTACTTC,CSVEVSLASSLPQETQYF
.,.,TRBJ2-5,TRBV13,TGTGCCAGCAGTTCCCGACCGGAGACCCAGTACTTC,CASSSRPETQYF
TRBD1,.,TRBJ1-2,TRBV7-9,TGTGCCAGCAGCTCGTTGGACAGGGGGCTTAAGGGCTACACCTTC,CASSSLDRGLKGYTF
.,.,TRBJ1-2,TRBV6-1,TGTGCCAGCAGCGTAACAGGAATGTATGGCTACACCTTC,CASSVTGMYGYTF
TRBD1,.,TRBJ1-2,TRBV19,TGTGCCAGTAGCCCTCCGACAGGGGGCAGCTATGGCTACACCTTC,CASSPPTGGSYGYTF
.,.,TRBJ1-4,TRBV18,TGTGCCAGCTCAATAAGGACAGCCCGTAATGAAAAACTGTTTTTT,CASSIRTARNEKLFF
.,.,TRBJ1-2,TRBV13,TGTGCCAGCAGAGCAGGGACCGCTGGCTACACCTTC,CASRAGTAGYTF
TRBD2,.,TRBJ2-5,TRBV5-4,TGTGCCAGCAGCTTGGCTAGCGGGGGGGCCCCGGAGACCCAGTACTTC,CASSLASGGAPETQYF
TRBD1,.,TRBJ2-2,TRBV13,TGTGCCAGCAGCCGTAGGACAGGGTATACGAACACCGGGGAGCTGTTTTTT,CASSRRTGYTNTGELFF